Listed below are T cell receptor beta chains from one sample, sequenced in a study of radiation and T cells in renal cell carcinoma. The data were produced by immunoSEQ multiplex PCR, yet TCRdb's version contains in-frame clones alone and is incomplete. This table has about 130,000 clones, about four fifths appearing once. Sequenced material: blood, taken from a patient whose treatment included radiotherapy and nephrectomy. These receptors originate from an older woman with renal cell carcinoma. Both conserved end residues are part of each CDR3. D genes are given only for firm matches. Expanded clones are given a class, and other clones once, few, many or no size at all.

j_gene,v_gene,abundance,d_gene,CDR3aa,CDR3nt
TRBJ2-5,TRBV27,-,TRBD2,CASSSSGGVLETQYF,TGTGCCAGCAGTTCCAGCGGGGGGGTTTTGGAGACCCAGTACTTC
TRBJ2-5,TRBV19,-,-,CASSSGWGVETQYF,TGTGCCAGTAGTTCCGGATGGGGTGTGGAGACCCAGTACTTC
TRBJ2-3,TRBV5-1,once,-,CASSLERGRDTQYF,TGCGCCAGCAGCTTGGAGAGGGGTCGGGATACGCAGTATTTT
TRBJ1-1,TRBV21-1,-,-,CASSKVEWYEAFF,TGTGCCAGCAGCAAAGTGGAATGGTATGAAGCTTTCTTT
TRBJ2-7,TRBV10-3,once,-,CAISEGAGSSYEQYF,TGTGCCATCAGTGAGGGGGCAGGGAGCTCCTACGAGCAGTACTTC
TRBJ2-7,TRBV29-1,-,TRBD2,CSVESGGTYEQYF,TGCAGCGTTGAAAGCGGGGGCACCTACGAGCAGTACTTC
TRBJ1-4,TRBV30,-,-,CAYEASTNEKLFF,TGTGCCTACGAAGCTTCAACTAATGAAAAACTGTTTTTT
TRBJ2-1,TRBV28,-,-,CASRETGREFF,TGTGCCAGCCGCGAGACAGGGAGGGAGTTCTTC
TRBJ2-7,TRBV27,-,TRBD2,CASSPRTSGDYEQYF,TGTGCCAGCAGTCCCAGGACTAGCGGGGACTACGAGCAGTACTTC
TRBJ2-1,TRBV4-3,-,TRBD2,CASTILLAGGYEQFF,TGCGCCAGCACCATCCTCCTAGCGGGAGGTTATGAGCAGTTCTTC
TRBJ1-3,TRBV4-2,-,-,CASSQETVSSGNTIYF,TGTGCCAGCAGCCAAGAGACAGTCTCCTCTGGAAACACCATATATTTT
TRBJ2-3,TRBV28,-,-,CASSKKIAESTDTQYF,TGTGCCAGCAGTAAAAAGATAGCGGAGAGCACAGATACGCAGTATTTT
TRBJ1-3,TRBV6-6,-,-,CASSGSSGNTIYF,TGTGCCAGCAGCGGGAGCTCTGGAAACACCATATATTTT
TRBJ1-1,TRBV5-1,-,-,CASSPRRGTNTEAFF,TGCGCCAGCAGCCCCCGGCGGGGAACGAACACTGAAGCTTTCTTT
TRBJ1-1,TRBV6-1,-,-,CASSGLRRTEAFF,TGTGCCAGCAGTGGGTTGCGGAGAACTGAAGCTTTCTTT
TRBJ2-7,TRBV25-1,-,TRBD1,CASSDRTGGYEQYF,TGTGCCAGCAGTGACCGGACAGGGGGGTACGAGCAGTACTTC
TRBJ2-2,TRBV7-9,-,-,CASSLGRQINTGELFF,TGTGCCAGCAGCTTGGGGCGTCAGATCAACACCGGGGAGCTGTTTTTT
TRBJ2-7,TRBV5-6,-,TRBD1,CASSLGQGHAF,TGTGCCAGCAGCCTCGGACAGGGCCATGCCTTC
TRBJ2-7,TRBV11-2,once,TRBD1,CASSLGNPGQGSYEQYF,TGTGCCAGCAGCTTAGGGAACCCGGGACAGGGTTCCTACGAGCAGTACTTC
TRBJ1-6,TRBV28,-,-,CASSLYRAARSSSPLHF,TGTGCCAGCAGTTTATATAGGGCCGCTCGTTCCAGTTCACCCCTCCACTTT
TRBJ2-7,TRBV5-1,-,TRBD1,CASSQQGSSYEQYF,TGCGCCAGCTCACAACAGGGGTCATCCTACGAGCAGTACTTC
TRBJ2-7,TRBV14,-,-,CASSQVQDYEQYF,TGTGCCAGCAGCCAAGTCCAGGACTACGAGCAGTACTTC
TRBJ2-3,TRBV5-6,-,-,CASSLGQATDTQYF,TGTGCCAGCAGCTTGGGACAGGCCACAGATACGCAGTATTTT
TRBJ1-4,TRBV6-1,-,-,CASSHEGRGNEKLFF,TGTGCCAGCAGCCATGAGGGAAGGGGAAATGAAAAACTGTTTTTT
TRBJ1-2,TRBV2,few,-,CASGGYGYTF,TGTGCCAGCGGCGGCTATGGCTACACCTTC
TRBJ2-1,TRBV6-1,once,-,CASSPGHQMGEQFF,TGTGCCAGCAGTCCGGGCCATCAGATGGGTGAGCAGTTCTTC
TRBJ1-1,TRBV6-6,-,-,CASSSTLMNTEAFF,TGTGCCAGCAGTTCTACCTTGATGAACACTGAAGCTTTCTTT
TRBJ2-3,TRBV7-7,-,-,CASSPAGYTDTQYF,TGTGCTAGCAGCCCCGCCGGTTACACAGATACGCAGTATTTT
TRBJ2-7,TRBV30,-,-,CAWSPPNRPFYEQYF,TGTGCCTGGAGTCCCCCTAATCGGCCATTTTACGAGCAGTACTTC
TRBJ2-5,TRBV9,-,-,CASSNRDFQETQYF,TGTGCCAGCAGCAACCGGGACTTCCAAGAGACCCAGTACTTC
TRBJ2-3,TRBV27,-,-,CASGPTGRHLSSTDTQYF,TGTGCCAGCGGCCCTACAGGCCGCCACCTTTCTAGCACAGATACGCAGTATTTT
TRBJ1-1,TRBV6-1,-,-,CASSSPGRVRTEAFF,TGTGCCAGCAGTTCCCCGGGGAGGGTGAGAACTGAAGCTTTCTTT
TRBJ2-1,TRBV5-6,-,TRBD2,CASSRVGPSGSVYNEQFF,TGTGCCAGCAGCCGGGTGGGGCCTAGCGGGAGCGTATACAATGAGCAGTTCTTC
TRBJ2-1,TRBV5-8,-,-,CASSSPRYAGLDDEQFF,TGTGCCAGCAGCTCTCCCCGGTATGCCGGGCTGGACGATGAGCAGTTCTTC
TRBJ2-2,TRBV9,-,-,CASTPTPSRAAGELFF,TGTGCCAGCACTCCGACCCCCTCTAGGGCCGCAGGGGAGCTGTTTTTT
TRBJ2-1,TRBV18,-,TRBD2,CASSRTSGTSSYNEQFF,TGTGCCAGCTCACGGACTAGCGGGACCAGCTCCTACAATGAGCAGTTCTTC
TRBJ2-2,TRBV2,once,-,CASRIDTGELFF,TGTGCCAGCAGGATAGACACCGGGGAGCTGTTTTTT
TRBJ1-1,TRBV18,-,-,CASSPRESKAEAFF,TGTGCCAGCTCACCACGGGAATCCAAGGCTGAAGCTTTCTTT
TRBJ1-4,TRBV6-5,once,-,CASSSPDGNEKLFF,TGTGCCAGCAGTTCCCCCGATGGAAATGAAAAACTGTTTTTT
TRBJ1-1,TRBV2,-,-,CASSAQGTEAFF,TGTGCCAGCAGTGCGCAGGGAACTGAAGCTTTCTTT
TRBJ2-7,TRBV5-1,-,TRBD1,CASSRTGLGGHYEQYF,TGCGCCAGCAGCCGGACAGGGCTCGGGGGCCACTACGAGCAGTACTTC
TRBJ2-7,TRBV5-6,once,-,CASSPTGRYEQYF,TGTGCCAGCAGCCCCACAGGGAGGTACGAGCAGTACTTC
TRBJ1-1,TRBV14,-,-,CASSLSQGNTEAFF,TGTGCCAGCAGCCTGTCTCAGGGGAACACTGAAGCTTTCTTT
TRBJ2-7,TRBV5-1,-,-,CASSLARADYEQYF,TGCGCCAGCAGCTTGGCCCGGGCGGACTACGAGCAGTACTTC
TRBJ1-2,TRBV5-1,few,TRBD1,CASRFGTVLSNYGYTF,TGCGCCAGCAGGTTTGGGACAGTTCTATCTAACTATGGCTACACCTTC
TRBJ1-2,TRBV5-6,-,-,CASSPGSTVYGYTF,TGTGCCAGCAGCCCGGGTAGCACTGTCTATGGCTACACCTTC
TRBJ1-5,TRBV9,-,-,CASSAAGIGQPQHF,TGTGCCAGCAGCGCCGCGGGGATCGGTCAGCCCCAGCATTTT
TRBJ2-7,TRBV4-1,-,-,CASSPHILGPFIYEQYF,TGCGCCAGCAGCCCACACATCCTAGGACCCTTTATTTACGAGCAGTACTTC